The entry below describes one TCR beta chain. The sample comes from a study of chronic HIV infection and antiretroviral therapy. TCRdb independently ran MiXCR on the 5' RACE reads; one entry per CDR3 protein. The sample yields 30,000 to 45,000 distinct CDR3 sequences, more than 8% seen once. Sequenced material: peripheral blood. This receptor was obtained from an adult who had HIV and had not received antiretroviral therapy, or was an uninfected healthy control (not recorded which).

In DNA, the CDR3 is TGCGCCAGCAGCCCTACTTTGGGGCTGGGAGTGAAGCCCCAGCATTTT. Translated: CASSPTLGLGVKPQHF. The genes are TRBV4-1 and TRBJ1-5; tentative D call: TRBD1 (5 bases). Trimming pared 4 bases from V and 8 bases from J, leaving 21 bases between. This CDR3 is built from 16 residues. The germline V gene encodes CDR1 MGHRA and CDR2 YSYEKL.